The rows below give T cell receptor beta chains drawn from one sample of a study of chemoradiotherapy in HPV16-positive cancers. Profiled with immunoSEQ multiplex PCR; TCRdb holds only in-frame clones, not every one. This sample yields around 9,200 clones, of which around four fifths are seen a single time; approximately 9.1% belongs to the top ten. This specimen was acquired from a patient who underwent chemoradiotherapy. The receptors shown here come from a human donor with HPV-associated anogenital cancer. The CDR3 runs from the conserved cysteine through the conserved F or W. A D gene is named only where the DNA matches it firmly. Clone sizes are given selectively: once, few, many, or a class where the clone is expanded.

DNA: TGCGCCAGCAGCCGAGGACTAGCGGGGGCGGGCTCCTACAATGAGCAGTTCTTC
CDR3: CASSRGLAGAGSYNEQFF
size: NA
V: TRBV4-3
J: TRBJ2-1
D: TRBD2

DNA: TGTGCCAGCAGCCAGCGGGGCAGCTGGGGGAATGAGCAGTTCTTC
CDR3: CASSQRGSWGNEQFF
size: NA
V: TRBV14
J: TRBJ2-1
D: NA

DNA: TGTGCCTGGAAGAAGGTGGGCTACGAGCAGTACTTC
CDR3: CAWKKVGYEQYF
size: NA
V: TRBV30
J: TRBJ2-7
D: NA

DNA: TGTGCCAGCAGCTTGGAAGGGACAGGGTACACCGGGGAGCTGTTTTTT
CDR3: CASSLEGTGYTGELFF
size: NA
V: TRBV5-5
J: TRBJ2-2
D: TRBD1

DNA: TGTGCCAGCAGTTTATGGACAGGGGGTAATGAAAAACTGTTTTTT
CDR3: CASSLWTGGNEKLFF
size: few
V: TRBV27
J: TRBJ1-4
D: TRBD1

DNA: TGTGCCACTTCCCCGCCCCCCACTAGCGGGGTAAACAATGAGCAGTTCTTC
CDR3: CATSPPPTSGVNNEQFF
size: NA
V: TRBV19
J: TRBJ2-1
D: TRBD2

DNA: TGCGCCAGCAACCAAGTCCAGGGGCGTGCCGGGGAGCTGTTTTTT
CDR3: CASNQVQGRAGELFF
size: NA
V: TRBV5-1
J: TRBJ2-2
D: NA

DNA: TGTGCCAGCAGCCCCCGAAAGGGGGCGATGGGGTATGGCTACACCTTC
CDR3: CASSPRKGAMGYGYTF
size: NA
V: TRBV7-9
J: TRBJ1-2
D: TRBD1

DNA: TGTGCCAGCAGCTCACCAAGCACTTACTATGGCTACACCTTC
CDR3: CASSSPSTYYGYTF
size: NA
V: TRBV11-2
J: TRBJ1-2
D: NA

DNA: TGTGCCAGCAGCCCGGTCCCCACGGGGACCCAGTACTTC
CDR3: CASSPVPTGTQYF
size: once
V: TRBV7-6
J: TRBJ2-5
D: NA

DNA: TGTGCCAGCTCGCCTAGGGACAGCTACGAGCAGTACTTC
CDR3: CASSPRDSYEQYF
size: NA
V: TRBV18
J: TRBJ2-7
D: TRBD1

DNA: TGCGCCAGCACCCCAGGGGCGGCCGGGGAGCTGTTTTTT
CDR3: CASTPGAAGELFF
size: NA
V: TRBV5-1
J: TRBJ2-2
D: NA

DNA: TGTGCCTGGCAGACCACCACGGGCCGCTACACCTTC
CDR3: CAWQTTTGRYTF
size: once
V: TRBV30
J: TRBJ1-2
D: NA

DNA: TGTGCCAGCAGCGTAGTTAGCGGGAGGTCCGGGGAGCTGTTTTTT
CDR3: CASSVVSGRSGELFF
size: NA
V: TRBV9
J: TRBJ2-2
D: TRBD2

DNA: TGTGCCAGCAGCCCCCCAGCATTCGGCGAACACAATGAGCAGTTCTTC
CDR3: CASSPPAFGEHNEQFF
size: NA
V: TRBV11-2
J: TRBJ2-1
D: NA

DNA: TGTGCCAGCAGTGAACTCCAGGGCCTCGATGAGCAGTTCTTC
CDR3: CASSELQGLDEQFF
size: NA
V: TRBV6-1
J: TRBJ2-1
D: NA

DNA: TGTGCCAGCAGCTCCCTTGGACTAGACACTGAAGCTTTCTTT
CDR3: CASSSLGLDTEAFF
size: NA
V: TRBV7-3
J: TRBJ1-1
D: NA

DNA: TGTGCCAGCAGTTTACGGGGGGCTGGTGGCTACACCTTC
CDR3: CASSLRGAGGYTF
size: NA
V: TRBV28
J: TRBJ1-2
D: NA

DNA: TGTGCCAGCAGCTTAGTGGGACAGGGACGGACCCAGTACTTC
CDR3: CASSLVGQGRTQYF
size: NA
V: TRBV7-2
J: TRBJ2-5
D: TRBD1

DNA: TGTGCCAGCAGTTTATCGCCTACGGCCCCTAACTATGGCTACACCTTC
CDR3: CASSLSPTAPNYGYTF
size: NA
V: TRBV27
J: TRBJ1-2
D: NA

DNA: TGTGCCAGCTCACCACAAATGACAGGGTCCCTCGATGAAAAACTGTTTTTT
CDR3: CASSPQMTGSLDEKLFF
size: NA
V: TRBV18
J: TRBJ1-4
D: TRBD1

DNA: TGTGCCAGCAGCTTAGAAGGGACAGTTACCTATAATTCACCCCTCCACTTT
CDR3: CASSLEGTVTYNSPLHF
size: NA
V: TRBV7-8
J: TRBJ1-6
D: TRBD1

DNA: TGTGCCAGCAGTTACTATCGGGGGGGGCCGAGTGAGCAGTTCTTC
CDR3: CASSYYRGGPSEQFF
size: NA
V: TRBV6-5
J: TRBJ2-1
D: TRBD2

DNA: TGTGCCAGCAGCGGGGGGGGGACCCAGTACTTC
CDR3: CASSGGGTQYF
size: NA
V: TRBV9
J: TRBJ2-5
D: TRBD2

DNA: TGTGCCAGCAGCCGGACAGTGTTCTATGGCTACACCTTC
CDR3: CASSRTVFYGYTF
size: NA
V: TRBV7-8
J: TRBJ1-2
D: NA

DNA: TGTGCCTGGAGTGTAGGGACAGGGGGATCAGATACGCAGTATTTT
CDR3: CAWSVGTGGSDTQYF
size: NA
V: TRBV30
J: TRBJ2-3
D: TRBD1

DNA: TGTGCCAGCAGCCCGTACAACACTGAAGCTTTCTTT
CDR3: CASSPYNTEAFF
size: NA
V: TRBV11-2
J: TRBJ1-1
D: NA

DNA: TGTGCCAGCAGCGCTACAGGGGGCAATGGCTACACCTTC
CDR3: CASSATGGNGYTF
size: few
V: TRBV7-9
J: TRBJ1-2
D: TRBD1

DNA: TGTGCCAGCAGCTCCTCCGGGACTAGTGGTGCGCAGTACTTC
CDR3: CASSSSGTSGAQYF
size: NA
V: TRBV7-3
J: TRBJ2-7
D: TRBD2

DNA: TGTGCCTGGAGTGGAGAATTTACCACAGATACGCAGTATTTT
CDR3: CAWSGEFTTDTQYF
size: once
V: TRBV30
J: TRBJ2-3
D: NA

DNA: TGTGCCAGCAGCTTAGAAGGCGGGGTGAACACTGAAGCTTTCTTT
CDR3: CASSLEGGVNTEAFF
size: NA
V: TRBV7-9
J: TRBJ1-1
D: NA

DNA: TGTGCCTGGGCGACAGGGAAAAGTCAGCCCCAGCATTTT
CDR3: CAWATGKSQPQHF
size: once
V: TRBV30
J: TRBJ1-5
D: TRBD1

DNA: TGTGCCAGCAGCTTGGATCTTCAGGGGACTGAAGCTTTCTTT
CDR3: CASSLDLQGTEAFF
size: NA
V: TRBV5-4
J: TRBJ1-1
D: NA

DNA: TGTGCCAGCAGCTTATACGCCTCGGGGACCACAGATACGCAGTATTTT
CDR3: CASSLYASGTTDTQYF
size: NA
V: TRBV7-2
J: TRBJ2-3
D: NA

DNA: TGTGCCAGCAGTTCGTTGTGGACGCAAAATTCCGACGAGCAGTACTTC
CDR3: CASSSLWTQNSDEQYF
size: NA
V: TRBV5-4
J: TRBJ2-7
D: NA

DNA: TGTGCCAGCAGCCCCGACCGGGGTTACAATGAGCAGTTCTTC
CDR3: CASSPDRGYNEQFF
size: NA
V: TRBV11-2
J: TRBJ2-1
D: NA

DNA: TGTGCCAGCAGTTTATCGAACCAGGGGGGCTACTATGGCTACACCTTC
CDR3: CASSLSNQGGYYGYTF
size: NA
V: TRBV27
J: TRBJ1-2
D: TRBD1

DNA: TGTGCCAGCAGTCCTACCTCCGGGACAACTCCTACCGAGCAGTACTTC
CDR3: CASSPTSGTTPTEQYF
size: NA
V: TRBV28
J: TRBJ2-7
D: NA

DNA: TGTGCCTGGTCATACAGGGGGCCTGATGGCTACACCTTC
CDR3: CAWSYRGPDGYTF
size: once
V: TRBV30
J: TRBJ1-2
D: TRBD1

DNA: TGTGCCAGCAGCAATCGCATAGGACTGCCCGGGGCCGGGGAGCTGTTTTTT
CDR3: CASSNRIGLPGAGELFF
size: NA
V: TRBV14
J: TRBJ2-2
D: NA

DNA: TGTGCCAGCAGCTTCACTACAGGGAGCTCCTATAATTCACCCCTCCACTTT
CDR3: CASSFTTGSSYNSPLHF
size: NA
V: TRBV5-5
J: TRBJ1-6
D: NA

DNA: TGTGCCAGCAGCCACGGGGAAACCCGTTATAATTCACCCCTCCACTTT
CDR3: CASSHGETRYNSPLHF
size: NA
V: TRBV7-2
J: TRBJ1-6
D: NA

DNA: TGTGCCTGGTCAGTCAGAAATGAAAAACTGTTTTTT
CDR3: CAWSVRNEKLFF
size: NA
V: TRBV30
J: TRBJ1-4
D: NA

DNA: TGTGCCAGCAGCTTGGCCTGGACGGCAAACACTGAAGCTTTCTTT
CDR3: CASSLAWTANTEAFF
size: NA
V: TRBV5-5
J: TRBJ1-1
D: NA

DNA: TGTGCCAGCAGCAAACAGAGCAACACCATATATTTT
CDR3: CASSKQSNTIYF
size: few
V: TRBV21-1
J: TRBJ1-3
D: NA

DNA: TGTGCCAGCAGTTTGGGGGGAGGTGCTCAGCCCCAGCATTTT
CDR3: CASSLGGGAQPQHF
size: NA
V: TRBV6-5
J: TRBJ1-5
D: NA

DNA: TGTGCCAGCAGCGTCCCGGGACAGGCTGGCGAGCAGTACTTC
CDR3: CASSVPGQAGEQYF
size: NA
V: TRBV7-9
J: TRBJ2-7
D: TRBD1

DNA: TGTGCCAGCAGCTACCGGGGGGGGTCCTACAATGAGCAGTTCTTC
CDR3: CASSYRGGSYNEQFF
size: NA
V: TRBV14
J: TRBJ2-1
D: TRBD2

DNA: TGCGCCAGCAGCCCACGCGGGGGGGAGACCCAGTACTTC
CDR3: CASSPRGGETQYF
size: once
V: TRBV5-1
J: TRBJ2-5
D: TRBD2

DNA: TGTGCCAGCAGTTACTCGATTACGGGGGATTCACCCCTCCACTTT
CDR3: CASSYSITGDSPLHF
size: NA
V: TRBV6-6
J: TRBJ1-6
D: NA

DNA: TGTGCCAGCAGCTTAATGCCAGGGGGAACAGATACGCAGTATTTT
CDR3: CASSLMPGGTDTQYF
size: NA
V: TRBV11-2
J: TRBJ2-3
D: TRBD1

DNA: TGCGCCAGCAGCCAAGAAAGGAGATTAGTCTCTGGAAACACCATATATTTT
CDR3: CASSQERRLVSGNTIYF
size: NA
V: TRBV4-1
J: TRBJ1-3
D: NA

DNA: TGTGCCAGCATCGGAAGGGGGCCTGAAGCTTTCTTT
CDR3: CASIGRGPEAFF
size: few
V: TRBV2
J: TRBJ1-1
D: TRBD1

DNA: TGTGCCAGCAGCCCCCAGAATCGAGAATGGGAAAAACTGTTTTTT
CDR3: CASSPQNREWEKLFF
size: NA
V: TRBV7-9
J: TRBJ1-4
D: NA

DNA: TGTGCCTGGAGTGAATACACTGAAGCTTTCTTT
CDR3: CAWSEYTEAFF
size: NA
V: TRBV30
J: TRBJ1-1
D: NA

DNA: TGTGCCAGCAGTTACTCCGGTCTGATTAACTATGGCTACACCTTC
CDR3: CASSYSGLINYGYTF
size: NA
V: TRBV6-5
J: TRBJ1-2
D: NA

DNA: TGTGCCTGCACAGCCATGAACACTGAAGCTTTCTTT
CDR3: CACTAMNTEAFF
size: NA
V: TRBV30
J: TRBJ1-1
D: NA

DNA: TGTGCCAGCAGTGAATTACCCCCCCGGACTAGTGGCCAAGAGACCCAGTACTTC
CDR3: CASSELPPRTSGQETQYF
size: NA
V: TRBV6-1
J: TRBJ2-5
D: TRBD2